This is a list of T cell receptor beta chains from one sample in a study of cytomegalovirus exposure and HLA in healthy donors. Method: immunoSEQ multiplex PCR; TCRdb's copy keeps in-frame clones and lacks some. The sample has around 200,000 clones; about 80% are singletons. Sequencing was carried out using PBMCs. The source of these receptors is a man aged 35-49 years in good health and CMV-seropositive. Both conserved end residues are part of each CDR3. Each record gives: D gene, clone size, V gene, J gene, CDR3 protein, CDR3 DNA. D genes are given only for firm matches. Rows may omit the clone size; those that give it use once, few, many or a size class.

D: -; size: -; V: TRBV19; J: TRBJ1-2; CDR3: CASSRGQTYGYTF; DNA: TGTGCCAGTAGTAGGGGCCAGACTTATGGCTACACCTTC
D: -; size: -; V: TRBV7-9; J: TRBJ1-5; CDR3: CASSRAGEGQPQHF; DNA: TGTGCCAGCAGTCGGGCAGGGGAGGGTCAGCCCCAGCATTTT
D: -; size: -; V: TRBV18; J: TRBJ2-5; CDR3: CASSPAGGQETQYF; DNA: TGTGCCAGCTCACCAGCGGGTGGGCAAGAGACCCAGTACTTC
D: TRBD1; size: -; V: TRBV15; J: TRBJ2-4; CDR3: CATSRGTGGSVKNIQYF; DNA: TGTGCCACCAGCAGAGGGACAGGGGGCTCCGTCAAAAACATTCAGTACTTC
D: TRBD2; size: -; V: TRBV18; J: TRBJ2-2; CDR3: CASSPGSGRANTGELFF; DNA: TGTGCCAGCTCACCAGGGAGCGGGAGGGCCAACACCGGGGAGCTGTTTTTT
D: -; size: -; V: TRBV5-1; J: TRBJ2-1; CDR3: CASRAGETYNEQFF; DNA: TGCGCCAGCAGGGCAGGGGAGACCTACAATGAGCAGTTCTTC
D: -; size: -; V: TRBV7-9; J: TRBJ2-1; CDR3: CASSLAVGAEYNEQFF; DNA: TGTGCCAGCAGCTTAGCTGTAGGGGCAGAGTACAATGAGCAGTTCTTC
D: TRBD2; size: -; V: TRBV18; J: TRBJ2-2; CDR3: CASSPGTSNTGELFF; DNA: TGTGCCAGCTCACCCGGGACTAGCAACACCGGGGAGCTGTTTTTT
D: -; size: -; V: TRBV27; J: TRBJ2-7; CDR3: CASSSGLSYEQYF; DNA: TGTGCCAGCAGTTCTGGCCTCTCTTACGAGCAGTACTTC
D: TRBD1; size: -; V: TRBV6-1; J: TRBJ1-2; CDR3: CASSGASGQGRYGYTF; DNA: TGTGCCAGCAGTGGGGCTTCGGGACAGGGTCGATATGGCTACACCTTC
D: TRBD2; size: few; V: TRBV6-6; J: TRBJ2-2; CDR3: CASSLGGGPNGELFF; DNA: TGTGCCAGCAGTTTGGGGGGAGGGCCGAACGGGGAGCTGTTTTTT
D: -; size: once; V: TRBV19; J: TRBJ1-4; CDR3: CASSWQGNEKLFF; DNA: TGTGCCAGTAGTTGGCAGGGTAATGAAAAACTGTTTTTT
D: TRBD2; size: once; V: TRBV5-1; J: TRBJ2-3; CDR3: CASSFELASADTQYF; DNA: TGCGCCAGCAGCTTTGAACTAGCGTCTGCAGATACGCAGTATTTT
D: TRBD1; size: -; V: TRBV28; J: TRBJ1-5; CDR3: CASSSHRGNEPQHF; DNA: TGTGCCAGCAGTTCACACAGGGGTAACGAGCCCCAGCATTTT
D: -; size: once; V: TRBV2; J: TRBJ1-4; CDR3: CASRTGRNEKLFF; DNA: TGTGCCAGCAGGACAGGACGCAATGAAAAACTGTTTTTT
D: -; size: -; V: TRBV6-1; J: TRBJ1-5; CDR3: CATCRGGGNQPQHF; DNA: TGTGCCACCTGCCGGGGGGGCGGCAATCAGCCCCAGCATTTT
D: TRBD2; size: -; V: TRBV29-1; J: TRBJ2-1; CDR3: CSVESRTSASYNEQFF; DNA: TGCAGCGTTGAATCGCGGACTAGCGCGTCCTACAATGAGCAGTTCTTC
D: -; size: few; V: TRBV9; J: TRBJ1-1; CDR3: CASSAQSGGTEAFF; DNA: TGTGCCAGCAGCGCCCAGAGCGGTGGTACTGAAGCTTTCTTT
D: TRBD1; size: once; V: TRBV7-8; J: TRBJ1-1; CDR3: CASSPMTGQNTEAFF; DNA: TGTGCCAGCAGCCCGATGACAGGGCAGAACACTGAAGCTTTCTTT
D: -; size: -; V: TRBV7-6; J: TRBJ1-2; CDR3: CASSGEGFGHGYTF; DNA: TGTGCCAGCAGCGGCGAGGGATTCGGCCATGGCTACACCTTC